The T cell receptor beta chain described here comes from a study of blood T cell repertoires in COVID-19. Study-level information: The study drew acute and convalescent COVID-19 samples from the United States, Italy and Spain. Sources were T cells, B-cell-depleted T cells, or PBMCs; the material itself was cDNA or gDNA.

Under the authors' procedure: Amplification of reference gene primers was used by the study to estimate nucleated cell counts. Profiling relied on immunoSEQ multiplex PCR, and the TCRdb table lists in-frame clones only, not all of them. V and J calls and clone size are those listed in that table; D and trimming were worked out from the DNA. The sample carries fewer than 35,000 clones, 85% to 90% recorded once. V shed 4 bases, J shed 9 bases, and the junction held 6 bases outside the gene matches. This CDR3 is built from 14 residues. Germline values: CDR1 SGHVS, CDR2 FQNEAQ. Sequenced input: peripheral blood. This TCR was recovered from a man between 65 and 85 years old with active COVID-19. The chain employs TRBV7-8 and TRBJ1-6; 7 bases align to TRBD1. In DNA, the CDR3 is TGTGCCAGCAGCTCCACAGGGGACGGTTCACCCCTCCACTTT. Protein sequence: CASSSTGDGSPLHF.